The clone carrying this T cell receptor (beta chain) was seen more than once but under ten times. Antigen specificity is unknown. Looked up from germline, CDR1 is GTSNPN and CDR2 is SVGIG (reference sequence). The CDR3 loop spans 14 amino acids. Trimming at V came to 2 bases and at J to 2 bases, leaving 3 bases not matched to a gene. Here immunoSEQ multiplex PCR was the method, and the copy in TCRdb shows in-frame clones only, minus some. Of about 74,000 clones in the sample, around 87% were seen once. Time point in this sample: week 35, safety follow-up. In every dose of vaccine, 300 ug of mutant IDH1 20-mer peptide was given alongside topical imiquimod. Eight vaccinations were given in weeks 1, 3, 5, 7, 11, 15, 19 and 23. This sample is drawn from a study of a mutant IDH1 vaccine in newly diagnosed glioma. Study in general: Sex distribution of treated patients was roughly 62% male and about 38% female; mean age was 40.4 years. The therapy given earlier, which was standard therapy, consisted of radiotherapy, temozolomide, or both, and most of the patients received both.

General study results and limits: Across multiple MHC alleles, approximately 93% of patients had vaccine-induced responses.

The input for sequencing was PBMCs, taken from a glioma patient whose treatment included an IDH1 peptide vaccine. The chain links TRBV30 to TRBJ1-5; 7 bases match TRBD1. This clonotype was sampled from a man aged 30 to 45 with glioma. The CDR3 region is CAWSTTGRNQPQHF. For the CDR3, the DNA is TGTGCCTGGAGTACGACAGGGCGCAATCAGCCCCAGCATTTT.